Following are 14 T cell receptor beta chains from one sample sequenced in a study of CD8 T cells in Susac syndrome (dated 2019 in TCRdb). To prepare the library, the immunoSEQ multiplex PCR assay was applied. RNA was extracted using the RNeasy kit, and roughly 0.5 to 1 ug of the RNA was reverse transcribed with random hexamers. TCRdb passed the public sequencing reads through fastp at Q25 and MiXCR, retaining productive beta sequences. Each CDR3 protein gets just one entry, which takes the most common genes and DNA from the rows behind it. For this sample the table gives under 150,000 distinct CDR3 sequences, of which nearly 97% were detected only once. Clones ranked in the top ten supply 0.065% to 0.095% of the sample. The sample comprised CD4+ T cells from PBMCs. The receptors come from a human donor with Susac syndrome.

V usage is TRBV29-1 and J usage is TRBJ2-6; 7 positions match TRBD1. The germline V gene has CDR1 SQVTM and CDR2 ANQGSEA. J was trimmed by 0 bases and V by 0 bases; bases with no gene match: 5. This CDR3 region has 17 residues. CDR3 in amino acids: CSVEDVGQSSGANVLTF. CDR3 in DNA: TGCAGCGTTGAAGATGTGGGACAGAGCTCTGGGGCCAACGTCCTGACTTTC.

CDR3: CSARDQMASAYNEQFF. The CDR3 bases are TGCAGTGCTAGAGATCAGATGGCTAGCGCCTACAATGAGCAGTTCTTC. The J gene is TRBJ2-1, the V gene TRBV20-1, with D perhaps TRBD2 (6 bases). Germline V gene data show CDR1 as DFQATT and CDR2 as SNEGSKA (reference sequence). V lost 0 bases and J lost 2, with 14 bases in between. This CDR3 has 16 amino acids.

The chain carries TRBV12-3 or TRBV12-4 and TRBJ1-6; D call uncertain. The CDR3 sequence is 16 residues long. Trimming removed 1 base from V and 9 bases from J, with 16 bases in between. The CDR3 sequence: CASSLDGVDGFSPLHF. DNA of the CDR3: TGTGCCAGCAGTTTAGATGGGGTGGACGGGTTTTCACCCCTCCACTTT.

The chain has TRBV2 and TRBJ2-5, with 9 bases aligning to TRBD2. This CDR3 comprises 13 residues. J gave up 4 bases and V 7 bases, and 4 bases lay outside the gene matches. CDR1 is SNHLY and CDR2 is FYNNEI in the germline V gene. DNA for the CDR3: TGTGCCAGCACCTCGGGACTAGCAGAGACCCAGTACTTC. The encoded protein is CASTSGLAETQYF.

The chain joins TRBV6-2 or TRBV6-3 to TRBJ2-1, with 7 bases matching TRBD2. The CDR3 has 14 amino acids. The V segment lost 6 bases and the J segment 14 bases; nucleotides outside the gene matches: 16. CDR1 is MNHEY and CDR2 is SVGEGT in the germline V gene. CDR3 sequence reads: CASRQNLRGDLKFF. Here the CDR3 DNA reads TGTGCCAGCAGACAAAACCTTCGGGGGGACTTAAAGTTCTTC.

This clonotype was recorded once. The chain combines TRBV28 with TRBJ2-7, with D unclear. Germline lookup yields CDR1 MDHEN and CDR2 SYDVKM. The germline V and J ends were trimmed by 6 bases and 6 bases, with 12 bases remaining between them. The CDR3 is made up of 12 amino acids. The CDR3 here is CASSHSRSEQYF. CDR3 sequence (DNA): TGTGCCAGCAGCCACTCTAGGAGCGAGCAGTACTTC.

The CDR3 reads CASSGAGIQETQYF. CDR3 in DNA: TGCGCCAGCAGTGGAGCGGGGATCCAAGAGACCCAGTACTTC. This chain connects TRBV10-2 to TRBJ2-5, with TRBD2 matching over 7 bases. The V and J ends lost 4 bases and 1 base, in that order; junction bases with no gene match: 3. The CDR3 contains 14 residues. Germline CDR1 is WSHSY and CDR2 is SAAADI.

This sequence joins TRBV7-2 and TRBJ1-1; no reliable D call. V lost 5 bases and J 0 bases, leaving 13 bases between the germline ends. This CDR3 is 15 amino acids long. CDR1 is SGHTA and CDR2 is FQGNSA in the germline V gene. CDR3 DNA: TGTGCCAGCAGCCTCTCCTTGGGGATGAACACTGAAGCTTTCTTT. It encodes CASSLSLGMNTEAFF.

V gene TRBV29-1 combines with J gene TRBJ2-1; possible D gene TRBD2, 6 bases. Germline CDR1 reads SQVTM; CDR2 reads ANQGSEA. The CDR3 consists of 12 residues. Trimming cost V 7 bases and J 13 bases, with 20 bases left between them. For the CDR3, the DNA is TGCAGCGCCGGAGGGGCAGACTCGCCACAGTTCTTC. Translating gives CSAGGADSPQFF.

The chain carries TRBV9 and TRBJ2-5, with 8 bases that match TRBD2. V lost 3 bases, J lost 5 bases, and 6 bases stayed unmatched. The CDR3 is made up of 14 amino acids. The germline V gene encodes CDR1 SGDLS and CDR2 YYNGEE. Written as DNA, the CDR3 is TGTGCCAGCAGCGAAGGAGCGGGAGTTGAGACCCAGTACTTC. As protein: CASSEGAGVETQYF.

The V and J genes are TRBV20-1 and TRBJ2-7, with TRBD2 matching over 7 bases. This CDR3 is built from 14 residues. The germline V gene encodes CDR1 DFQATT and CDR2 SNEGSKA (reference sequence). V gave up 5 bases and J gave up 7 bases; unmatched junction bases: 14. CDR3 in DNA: TGCAGTGCTTTCTTCCCTAGCGGACATGGAGAGCAGTACTTC. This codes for CSAFFPSGHGEQYF.

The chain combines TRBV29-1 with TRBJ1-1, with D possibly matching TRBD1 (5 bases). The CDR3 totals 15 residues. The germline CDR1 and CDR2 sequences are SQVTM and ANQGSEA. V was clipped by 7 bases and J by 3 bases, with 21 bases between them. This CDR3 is CSALRPGGSDTEAFF. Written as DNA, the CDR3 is TGCAGCGCTCTCAGACCGGGGGGTTCCGACACTGAAGCTTTCTTT. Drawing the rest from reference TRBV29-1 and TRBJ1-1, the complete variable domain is SAVISQKPSRDICQRGTSLTIQCQVDSQVTMMFWYRQQPGQSLTLIATANQGSEATYESGFVIDKFPISRPNLTFSTLTVSNMSPEDSSIYLCSALRPGGSDTEAFFGQGTRLTVV.

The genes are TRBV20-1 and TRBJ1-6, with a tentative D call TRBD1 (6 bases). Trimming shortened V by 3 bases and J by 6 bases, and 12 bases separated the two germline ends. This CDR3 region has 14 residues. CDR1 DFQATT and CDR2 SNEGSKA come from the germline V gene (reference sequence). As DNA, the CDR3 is TGCAGTGCTAGGACCAGGGGACCTAATTCACCCCTCCACTTT. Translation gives CSARTRGPNSPLHF.

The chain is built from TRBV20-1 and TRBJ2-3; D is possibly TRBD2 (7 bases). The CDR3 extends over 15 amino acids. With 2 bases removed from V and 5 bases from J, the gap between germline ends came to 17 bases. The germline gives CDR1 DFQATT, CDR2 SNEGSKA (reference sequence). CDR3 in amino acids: CSARRLAEGGDTQYF. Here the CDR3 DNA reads TGCAGTGCTAGACGTCTAGCGGAGGGGGGAGATACGCAGTATTTT.